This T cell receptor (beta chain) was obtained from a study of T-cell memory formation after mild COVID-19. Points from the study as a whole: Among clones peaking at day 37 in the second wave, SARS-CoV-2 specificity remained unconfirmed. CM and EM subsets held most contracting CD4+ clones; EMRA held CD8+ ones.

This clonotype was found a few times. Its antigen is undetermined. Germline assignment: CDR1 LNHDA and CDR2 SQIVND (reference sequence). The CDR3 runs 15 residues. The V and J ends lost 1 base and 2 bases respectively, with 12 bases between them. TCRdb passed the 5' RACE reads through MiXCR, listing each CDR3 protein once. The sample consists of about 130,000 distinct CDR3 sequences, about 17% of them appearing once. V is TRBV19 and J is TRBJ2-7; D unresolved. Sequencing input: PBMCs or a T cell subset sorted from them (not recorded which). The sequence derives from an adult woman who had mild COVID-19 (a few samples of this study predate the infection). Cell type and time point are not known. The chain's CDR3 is CASSIVATTTYEQYF. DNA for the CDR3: TGTGCCAGTAGTATAGTGGCGACAACCACCTACGAGCAGTACTTC.